The 32 T cell receptor beta chains presented below share a single source sample, sequenced in a study of blood T cell repertoires in COVID-19. The repertoire was sequenced with immunoSEQ multiplex PCR; TCRdb's copy has only in-frame clones and lacks some. Of roughly 500,000 clones listed, about 88% are singletons. The sequenced sample consisted of PBMCs or T cells enriched from blood (not recorded which). The receptors derive from a woman in her fifties or sixties who had recovered from COVID-19.

V gene TRBV2 combines with J gene TRBJ2-7, with 7 nucleotides matching TRBD1. Looked up from germline, CDR1 is SNHLY and CDR2 is FYNNEI. This CDR3 has 14 amino acids. After removal of 2 bases from V and 2 bases from J, the junction contained 3 bases not matched to a gene. CDR3 region: CASSERQGAYEQYF. The CDR3 nucleotides read TGTGCCAGCAGTGAAAGGCAGGGGGCCTACGAGCAGTACTTC.

The genes are TRBV7-2 and TRBJ1-6; 11 bases line up with TRBD1. The V gene end was trimmed by 4 bases and the J gene end by 6 bases; junction bases not matched to a gene: 5. Germline V gene lookup returns CDR1 SGHTA and CDR2 FQGNSA. CDR3 length equals 16 residues. DNA of the CDR3: TGTGCCAGCAGCTGGGGGGGACAGGGGGTTAATTCACCCCTCCACTTT. It codes for CASSWGGQGVNSPLHF.

The chain couples TRBV24-1 to TRBJ2-3; D is perhaps TRBD2 (6 bases). With 1 base removed from V and 1 base from J, the gap between germline ends came to 11 bases. Germline CDR1 KGHDR, CDR2 SFDVKD. The CDR3 consists of 16 residues. The CDR3 protein is CATSDLSSEGTDTQYF. The CDR3 DNA reads as TGTGCCACCAGTGATTTATCTAGCGAGGGCACAGATACGCAGTATTTT.

The DNA of the CDR3 is TGTGCCAGTACCCTACTGGGGGAGGGTCAGCCCCAGCATTTT. Translation: CASTLLGEGQPQHF. V is TRBV19 and J is TRBJ1-5; D perhaps matches TRBD1 (5 bases). V was clipped by 7 bases and J by 6 bases, with 16 bases between them. From germline, CDR1 is LNHDA and CDR2 SQIVND (reference sequence). This CDR3 region has 14 residues.

This rearrangement joins TRBV19 to TRBJ1-1; D unresolved. There are 15 residues in the CDR3. Looked up from germline, CDR1 is LNHDA and CDR2 is SQIVND (reference sequence). Trimming cost V 3 bases and J 0 bases, with 11 bases left between them. The CDR3 region is CASSIGTSMNTEAFF. As DNA, the CDR3 is TGTGCCAGTAGTATCGGTACTAGCATGAACACTGAAGCTTTCTTT.

The genes are TRBV10-3 and TRBJ1-6; D call uncertain. Deletions cut 0 bases from V and 2 bases from J, with 5 bases between. CDR3 length: 15 amino acids. Looked up from germline, CDR1 is ENHRY and CDR2 is SYGVKD. Here the CDR3 reads CAISESGAYNSPLHF. The CDR3 region has the DNA TGTGCCATCAGTGAGTCCGGGGCCTATAATTCACCCCTCCACTTT.

The gene calls are TRBV2 and TRBJ1-1, with D possibly matching TRBD1 (6 bases). The germline V gene encodes CDR1 SNHLY and CDR2 FYNNEI. This CDR3 has 13 residues. V shed 6 bases and J shed 1 base, with 9 bases lying between them. The CDR3 loop is CASRLDRNTEAFF. The CDR3 DNA follows: TGTGCCAGCAGACTGGACAGGAACACTGAAGCTTTCTTT.

The J gene is TRBJ1-3, the V gene TRBV5-1, with D uncertain. V was pared by 8 bases and J by 0 bases, with 15 bases between. Per the germline V gene, CDR1 is SGHRS and CDR2 is YFSETQ. The CDR3 has 15 amino acids. CDR3 sequence: CASRELPSSGNTIYF. CDR3 in DNA: TGCGCCAGTAGAGAACTCCCCTCCTCTGGAAACACCATATATTTT.

The rearrangement uses TRBV2 and TRBJ2-1; 8 nucleotides align to TRBD2. Germline CDR1 and CDR2: SNHLY and FYNNEI. The CDR3 runs 13 residues. Unmatched junction bases numbered 6, after V lost 8 bases and J lost 6 bases. The CDR3 coding sequence is TGTGCCAGCCGGGGGGGCTGGGGCAATGAGCAGTTCTTC. Amino acids: CASRGGWGNEQFF.

The rearrangement links TRBV2 to TRBJ2-7; the D is unclear. The CDR3 is 11 residues long. V was cut by 2 bases and J by 4 bases, with 3 bases left in between. Germline-derived CDR1 and CDR2 are SNHLY and FYNNEI. CDR3 in amino acids: CASSELYEQYV. The CDR3 nucleotides are TGTGCCAGCAGTGAACTATACGAGCAGTACGTC.

V usage is TRBV5-1 and J usage is TRBJ2-5; 7 bases are shared with TRBD1. Trimming cost V 5 bases and J 2 bases; bases outside gene matches: 9. There are 15 residues in the CDR3. From germline, CDR1 is SGHRS and CDR2 YFSETQ. The DNA for the CDR3 is TGCGCCAGCAGAAAGGGGACAGCAGAACAAGAGACCCAGTACTTC. It specifies CASRKGTAEQETQYF.

The chain employs TRBV5-1 and TRBJ2-5; perhaps TRBD1 as D (5 bases). V dropped 1 base and J dropped 5 bases, with 9 bases sitting between them. The CDR3 sequence is 13 residues long. Germline CDR1 is SGHRS and CDR2 is YFSETQ. Here the CDR3 reads CASSLTSGETQYF. CDR3 nucleotide sequence: TGCGCCAGCAGCTTGACTTCAGGGGAGACCCAGTACTTC.

V is TRBV7-9 and J is TRBJ2-3; 8 nucleotides align to TRBD1. After removal of 2 bases from V and 3 bases from J, the junction contained 1 base not matched to a gene. Germline V gives CDR1 SEHNR, CDR2 FQNEAQ (reference sequence). The CDR3 consists of 14 residues. This CDR3 reads CASSLNRGTDTQYF. The CDR3 DNA reads TGTGCCAGCAGCTTAAACAGGGGGACAGATACGCAGTATTTT.

Concerning this clone: A read error may produce the germline difference seen at one junction end. The rearrangement joins TRBV7-2 to TRBJ1-6, with 7 bases lining up with TRBD1. This CDR3 comprises 16 residues. The V gene's germline CDR1 is SGHTA and CDR2 FQGNSA. Here the CDR3 DNA reads TGTGCCAGCAGTTTAGACAGGGTTATTAATAATTCACCCCTCCACTTT. Protein product: CASSLDRVINNSPLHF.

This chain links TRBV6-4 with TRBJ1-2; D is perhaps TRBD1 (5 bases). Germline assignment: CDR1 MRHNA and CDR2 SNTAGT. V lost 5 bases, J lost 10 bases, and 20 bases lay in between. The CDR3 runs to 14 residues. CDR3 in amino acids: CASSPDRDSRSYTF. In nucleotides, the CDR3 is TGTGCCAGCAGTCCAGACCGGGACTCTCGCTCCTACACCTTC.

This chain links TRBV27 with TRBJ2-7; no clear D gene. The CDR3 extends over 14 amino acids. Trimming cost V 6 bases and J 3 bases, with 15 bases left between them. Germline lookup yields CDR1 MNHEY and CDR2 SMNVEV (reference sequence). The CDR3 DNA follows: TGTGCCAGCAGCCCATGGTGGGCCTTCTACGAGCAGTACGTC. Translated: CASSPWWAFYEQYV.

The V call is TRBV5-1, the J call TRBJ2-2; 12 bases map to TRBD2. There are 18 residues in the CDR3. CDR1 and CDR2 from the germline V gene are SGHRS and YFSETQ. The trim removed 4 bases at V and 0 bases at J, leaving 7 bases unmatched. The CDR3 sequence: CASSPGTSGFANTGELFF. As DNA, the CDR3 is TGCGCCAGCAGCCCGGGGACTAGCGGGTTCGCGAACACCGGGGAGCTGTTTTTT.

The chain joins TRBV27 to TRBJ1-1; maybe TRBD1 (5 bases). The germline V and J ends were trimmed by 6 bases and 3 bases, with 17 bases remaining between them. Germline loops: CDR1 MNHEY, CDR2 SMNVEV (reference sequence). The CDR3 length is 15 residues. CDR3 coding DNA: TGTGCCAGCAGCCGGGAGAGGGGACCCCACACTGAAGCTTTCTTT. Amino acids: CASSRERGPHTEAFF.

The chain couples TRBV6-1 to TRBJ1-4, with TRBD1 matching 11 bases. Germline V CDR1 and CDR2: MNHNS, SASEGT. V gave up 4 bases and J gave up 6 bases; unmatched junction bases: 7. The CDR3 runs 16 residues. CDR3 amino acids: CASSGSPGQGDEKLFF. CDR3 coding DNA: TGTGCCAGCAGTGGGAGCCCGGGACAGGGGGATGAAAAACTGTTTTTT.

CDR3 in DNA: TGTGCCACCAGTGATGCAGGGTTAGGCGATGAGCAGTTCTTC. Translating gives CATSDAGLGDEQFF. V gene TRBV24-1 combines with J gene TRBJ2-1; TRBD1 might be the D (5 bases). Germline V gene lookup returns CDR1 KGHDR and CDR2 SFDVKD. The CDR3 spans 14 residues. The V end was cut by 3 bases, the J end by 8 bases, with 13 bases between.

CDR3 region: CASSEGPSYEQYV. The CDR3 DNA reads as TGTGCCAGCAGTGAAGGCCCTAGCTACGAGCAGTACGTC. The chain recombines TRBV6-1 with TRBJ2-7, with D hard to call. The CDR3 totals 13 residues. The V and J ends lost 1 base and 3 bases respectively, with 7 bases between them. Germline V gives CDR1 MNHNS, CDR2 SASEGT.

This clone was found once. The CDR3 here is CAWRWGPLNTEAFF. In DNA form, the CDR3 reads TGTGCCTGGAGGTGGGGGCCACTGAACACTGAAGCTTTCTTT. The gene calls are TRBV30 and TRBJ1-1, with D perhaps TRBD1 (6 bases). Per germline, CDR1 GTSNPN and CDR2 SVGIG (reference sequence). The CDR3 extends over 14 amino acids. V lost 3 bases and J 0 bases, leaving 11 bases between the germline ends. The variable domain in full, with the rest retrieved from reference TRBV30 and TRBJ1-1, is SQTIHQWPATLVQPVGSPLSLECTVEGTSNPNLYWYRQAAGRGLQLLFYSVGIGQISSEVPQNLSASRPQDRQFILSSKKLLLSDSGFYLCAWRWGPLNTEAFFGQGTRLTVV.

The sample holds a few counts of this clone. J is TRBJ1-1 and V is TRBV18, with 9 bases aligning to TRBD1. Germline V gene lookup returns CDR1 KGHSH and CDR2 LQKENI. J lost 3 bases, V lost 6 bases, and 11 bases had no gene match. CDR3 length equals 16 residues. The CDR3 spells CASSPSQGARDTEAFF. CDR3 in DNA: TGTGCCAGCTCGCCTTCACAGGGGGCGCGGGACACTGAAGCTTTCTTT.

The chain couples TRBV5-1 to TRBJ2-1; D is possibly TRBD1 (5 bases). Trimming removed 0 bases at V and 4 bases at J, with 17 bases between. CDR3 length: 17 residues. Germline V CDR1 and CDR2: SGHRS, YFSETQ. DNA for the CDR3: TGCGCCAGCAGCTTGGAGGGGCTCCAATTTAATTACAATGAGCAGTTCTTC. Its protein is CASSLEGLQFNYNEQFF.

The chain carries TRBV30 and TRBJ1-1; no firm D call. CDR1 GTSNPN and CDR2 SVGIG come from the germline V gene (reference sequence). The CDR3 totals 14 residues. Trimming cost V 2 bases and J 0 bases, with 10 bases left between them. Here the CDR3 DNA reads TGTGCCTGGAGTACGAGACTACTGAACACTGAAGCTTTCTTT. Protein product: CAWSTRLLNTEAFF.

V usage is TRBV10-1 and J usage is TRBJ2-2; D is unclear. This CDR3 comprises 13 residues. Germline V gives CDR1 WNHNN, CDR2 SYGVQD (reference sequence). V lost 6 bases and J lost 1, with 6 bases in between. CDR3 amino acids: CASSFGNTGELFF. CDR3 nucleotides: TGCGCCAGCAGCTTCGGGAACACCGGGGAGCTGTTTTTT.

The V gene is TRBV3-1 (or the pseudogene TRBV3-2), the J gene TRBJ1-1; TRBD1 matches at 8 bases. Germline CDR1 LGHDT, CDR2 YNNKEL (reference sequence). The CDR3 loop spans 12 amino acids. The V segment lost 8 bases and the J segment 4 bases; nucleotides outside the gene matches: 3. The CDR3 loop is CASEQGGTEAFF. The CDR3 DNA sequence: TGTGCCAGCGAACAGGGGGGCACTGAAGCTTTCTTT.

V gene TRBV20-1 combines with J gene TRBJ2-2; D call uncertain. Trimming cost V 4 bases and J 3 bases, with 3 bases left between them. This CDR3 is built from 11 residues. Germline CDR1 and CDR2: DFQATT and SNEGSKA (reference sequence). The CDR3 region has the DNA TGCAGTGCTACATACACCGGGGAGCTGTTTTTT. Residues: CSATYTGELFF.

The table lists this clone with a few counts. This rearrangement joins TRBV7-8 to TRBJ2-2, with 13 positions matching TRBD2. V dropped 6 bases and J dropped 6; count of bases not matched to a gene: 7. CDR1 SGHVS and CDR2 FQNEAQ come from the germline V gene. This CDR3 contains 16 residues. The CDR3 protein is CASRYTSGGVSGELFF. In DNA form, the CDR3 reads TGTGCCAGCAGATATACTAGCGGGGGGGTCTCCGGGGAGCTGTTTTTT. The full variable domain, completed using reference TRBV7-8 and TRBJ2-2, is GAGVSQSPRYKVAKRGQDVALRCDPISGHVSLFWYQQALGQGPEFLTYFQNEAQLDKSGLPSDRFFAERPEGSVSTLKIQRTQQEDSAVYLCASRYTSGGVSGELFFGEGSRLTVL.

The chain has TRBV5-5 and TRBJ1-5, with 8 positions matching TRBD1. Unmatched junction bases numbered 4, after V lost 3 bases and J lost 5 bases. The germline gives CDR1 SGHKS, CDR2 YYEKEE (reference sequence). The CDR3 contains 14 residues. This CDR3 reads CASSSGQGHQPQHF. CDR3 sequence (DNA): TGTGCCAGCAGCTCAGGACAGGGACATCAGCCCCAGCATTTT.

The chain uses TRBV5-1 and TRBJ2-1; D is possibly TRBD2 (6 bases). The germline V gene encodes CDR1 SGHRS and CDR2 YFSETQ. The CDR3 sequence is 14 residues long. V lost 3 bases, J lost 7 bases, and 14 bases lay in between. CDR3 sequence: CASSYSGLPNEQFF. In DNA, the CDR3 is TGCGCCAGCAGCTACTCGGGACTCCCTAATGAGCAGTTCTTC.

The J gene is TRBJ2-4, the V gene TRBV5-1, with 13 bases lining up with TRBD2. CDR1 SGHRS and CDR2 YFSETQ come from the germline V gene. Trimming at V came to 4 bases and at J to 0 bases, leaving 10 bases not matched to a gene. The CDR3 runs to 19 residues. This CDR3 is CASSRGLAGAGVAKNIQYF. The CDR3, as DNA: TGCGCCAGCAGCCGAGGACTAGCGGGGGCCGGGGTAGCCAAAAACATTCAGTACTTC.